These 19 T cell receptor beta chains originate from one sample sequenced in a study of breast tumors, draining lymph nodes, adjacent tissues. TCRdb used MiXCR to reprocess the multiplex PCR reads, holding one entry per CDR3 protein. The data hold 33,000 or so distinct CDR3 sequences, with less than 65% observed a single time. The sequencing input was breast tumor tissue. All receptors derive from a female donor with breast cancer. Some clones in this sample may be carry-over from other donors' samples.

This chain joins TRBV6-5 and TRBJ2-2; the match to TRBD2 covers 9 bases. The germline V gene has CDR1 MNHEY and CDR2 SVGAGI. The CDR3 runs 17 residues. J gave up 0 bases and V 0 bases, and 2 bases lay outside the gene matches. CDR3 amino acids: CASSYSTSGSNTGELFF. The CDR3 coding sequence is TGTGCCAGCAGTTACTCCACTAGCGGGTCGAACACCGGGGAGCTGTTTTTT.

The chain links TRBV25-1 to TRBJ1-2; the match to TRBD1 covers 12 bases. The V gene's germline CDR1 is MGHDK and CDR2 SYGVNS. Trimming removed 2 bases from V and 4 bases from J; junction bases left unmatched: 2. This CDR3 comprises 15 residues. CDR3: CASSEGTGGAYGYTF. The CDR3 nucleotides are TGTGCCAGCAGTGAAGGGACAGGGGGCGCCTATGGCTACACCTTC.

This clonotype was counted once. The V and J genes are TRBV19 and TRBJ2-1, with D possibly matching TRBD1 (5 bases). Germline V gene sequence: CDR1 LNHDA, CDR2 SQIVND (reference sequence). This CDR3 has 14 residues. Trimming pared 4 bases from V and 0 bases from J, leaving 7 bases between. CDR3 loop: CASSRQSSYNEQFF. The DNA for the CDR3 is TGTGCCAGTAGTAGACAGAGCTCCTACAATGAGCAGTTCTTC.

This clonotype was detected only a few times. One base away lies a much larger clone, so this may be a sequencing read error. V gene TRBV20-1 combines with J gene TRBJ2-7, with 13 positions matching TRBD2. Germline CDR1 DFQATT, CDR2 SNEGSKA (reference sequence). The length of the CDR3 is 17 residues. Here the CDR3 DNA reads TGCAGTGCCTGTCTGGGACTAGCGGGAACGGGCCTCTACGAGCAGTGCTTC. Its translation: CSACLGLAGTGLYEQCF.

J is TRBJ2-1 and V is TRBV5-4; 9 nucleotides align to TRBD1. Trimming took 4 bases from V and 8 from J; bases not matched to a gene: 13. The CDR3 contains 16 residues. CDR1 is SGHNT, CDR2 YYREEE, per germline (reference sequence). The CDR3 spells CASSPLTGTGYHEQFF. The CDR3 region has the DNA TGTGCCAGCAGCCCCCTGACCGGGACAGGGTATCATGAGCAGTTCTTC. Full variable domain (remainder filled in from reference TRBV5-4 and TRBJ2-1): ETGVTQSPTHLIKTRGQQVTLRCSSQSGHNTVSWYQQALGQGPQFIFQYYREEENGRGNFPPRFSGLQFPNYSSELNVNALELDDSALYLCASSPLTGTGYHEQFFGPGTRLTVL.

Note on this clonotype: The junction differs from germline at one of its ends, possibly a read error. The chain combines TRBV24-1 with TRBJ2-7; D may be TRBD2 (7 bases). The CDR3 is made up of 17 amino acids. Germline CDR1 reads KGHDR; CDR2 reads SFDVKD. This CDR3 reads CATSDIEERNGGREQCF. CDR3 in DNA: TGTGCCACCAGTGACATTGAAGAACGGAACGGGGGGCGCGAGCAGTGCTTC.

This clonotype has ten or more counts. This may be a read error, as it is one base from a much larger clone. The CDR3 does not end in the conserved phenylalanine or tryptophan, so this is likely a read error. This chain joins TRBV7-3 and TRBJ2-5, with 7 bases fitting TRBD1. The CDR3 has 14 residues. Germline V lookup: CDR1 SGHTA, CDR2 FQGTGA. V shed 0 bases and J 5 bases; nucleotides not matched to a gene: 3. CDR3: CASSLTGGGETQYL. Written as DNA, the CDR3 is TGTGCCAGCAGCTTAACAGGGGGCGGTGAGACCCAGTACCTC.

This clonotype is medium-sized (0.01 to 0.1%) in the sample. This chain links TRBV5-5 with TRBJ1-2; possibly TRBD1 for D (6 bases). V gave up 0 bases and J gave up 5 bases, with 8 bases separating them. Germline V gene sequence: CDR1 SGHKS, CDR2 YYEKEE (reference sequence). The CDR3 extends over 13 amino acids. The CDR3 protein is CASSLVTGYGYTF. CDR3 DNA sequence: TGTGCCAGCAGCTTGGTCACAGGGTATGGCTACACCTTC.

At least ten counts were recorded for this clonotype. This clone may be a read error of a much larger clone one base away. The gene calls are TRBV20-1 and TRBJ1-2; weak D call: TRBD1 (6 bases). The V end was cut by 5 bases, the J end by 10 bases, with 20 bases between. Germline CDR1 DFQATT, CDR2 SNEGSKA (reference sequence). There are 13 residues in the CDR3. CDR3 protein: CSAVRDKADAYTF. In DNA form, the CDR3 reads TGCAGTGCTGTAAGGGACAAAGCGGATGCCTACACCTTC.

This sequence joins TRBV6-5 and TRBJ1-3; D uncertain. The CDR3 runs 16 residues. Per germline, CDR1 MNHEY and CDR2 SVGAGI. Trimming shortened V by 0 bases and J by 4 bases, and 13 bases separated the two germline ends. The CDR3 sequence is CASSYSGFGSGNTIYF. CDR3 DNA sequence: TGTGCCAGCAGTTACTCGGGTTTTGGATCAGGAAACACCATATATTTT.

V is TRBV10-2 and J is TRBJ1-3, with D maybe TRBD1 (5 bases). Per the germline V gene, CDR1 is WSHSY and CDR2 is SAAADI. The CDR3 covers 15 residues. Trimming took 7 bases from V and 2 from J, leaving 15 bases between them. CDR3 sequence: CASTSRLGPGNTIYF. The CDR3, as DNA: TGCGCCAGCACTTCCCGGCTGGGGCCTGGAAACACCATATATTTT.

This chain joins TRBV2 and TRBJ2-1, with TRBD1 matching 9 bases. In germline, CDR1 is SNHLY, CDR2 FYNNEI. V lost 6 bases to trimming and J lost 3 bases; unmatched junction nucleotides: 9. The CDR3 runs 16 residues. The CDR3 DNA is TGTGCCAGCAGCTATGCCGGGACAGGGAGCTACAATGAGCAGTTCTTC. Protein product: CASSYAGTGSYNEQFF.

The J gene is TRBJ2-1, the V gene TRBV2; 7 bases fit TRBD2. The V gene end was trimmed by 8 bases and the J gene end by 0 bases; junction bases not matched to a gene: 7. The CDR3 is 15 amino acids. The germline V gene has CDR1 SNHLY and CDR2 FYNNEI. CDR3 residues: CASDWGGSSYNEQFF. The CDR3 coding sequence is TGTGCCAGCGATTGGGGGGGGAGCTCCTACAATGAGCAGTTCTTC.

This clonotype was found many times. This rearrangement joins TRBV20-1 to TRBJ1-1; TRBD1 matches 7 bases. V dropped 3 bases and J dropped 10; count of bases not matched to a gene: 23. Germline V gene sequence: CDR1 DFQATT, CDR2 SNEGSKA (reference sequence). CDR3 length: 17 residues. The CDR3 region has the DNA TGCAGTGCTAGGGGGGCTATACTCGGACAGGAAAAGGGGGGAGCTTTCTTT. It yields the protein CSARGAILGQEKGGAFF.

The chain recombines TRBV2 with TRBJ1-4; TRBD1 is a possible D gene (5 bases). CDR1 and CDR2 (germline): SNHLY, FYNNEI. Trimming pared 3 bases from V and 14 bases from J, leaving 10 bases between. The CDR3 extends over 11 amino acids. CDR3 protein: CASSEGDGLFF. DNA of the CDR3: TGTGCCAGCAGTGAGGGGGATGGCCTGTTTTTT.

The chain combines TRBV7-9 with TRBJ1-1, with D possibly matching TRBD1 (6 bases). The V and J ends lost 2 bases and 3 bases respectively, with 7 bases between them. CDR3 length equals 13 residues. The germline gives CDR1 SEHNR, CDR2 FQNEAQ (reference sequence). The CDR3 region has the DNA TGTGCCAGCAGCTTAAACAGGGACACTGAAGCTTTCTTT. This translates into CASSLNRDTEAFF.

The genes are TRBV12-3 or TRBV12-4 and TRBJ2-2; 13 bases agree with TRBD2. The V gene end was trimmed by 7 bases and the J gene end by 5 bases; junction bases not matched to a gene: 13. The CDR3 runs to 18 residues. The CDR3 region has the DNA TGTGCCAGCAACGAGCCCGGGACTAGCGGGAAGGGTACCGGGGAGCTGTTTTTT. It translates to CASNEPGTSGKGTGELFF.

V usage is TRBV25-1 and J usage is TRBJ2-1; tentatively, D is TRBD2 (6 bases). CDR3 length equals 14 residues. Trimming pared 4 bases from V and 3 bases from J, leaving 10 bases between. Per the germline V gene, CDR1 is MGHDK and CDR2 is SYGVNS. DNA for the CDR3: TGTGCCAGCAGTGGTAGCGGTCACTACAATGAGCAGTTCTTC. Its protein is CASSGSGHYNEQFF. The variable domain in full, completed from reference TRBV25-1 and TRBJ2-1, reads EADIYQTPRYLVIGTGKKITLECSQTMGHDKMYWYQQDPGMELHLIHYSYGVNSTEKGDLSSESTVSRIRTEHFPLTLESARPSHTSQYLCASSGSGHYNEQFFGPGTRLTVL.

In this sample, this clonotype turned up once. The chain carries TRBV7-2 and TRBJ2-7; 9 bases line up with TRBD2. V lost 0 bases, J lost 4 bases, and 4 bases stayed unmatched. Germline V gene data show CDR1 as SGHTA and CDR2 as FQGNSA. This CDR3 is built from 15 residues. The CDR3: CASSLAWREGYEQYF. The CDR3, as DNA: TGTGCCAGCAGCTTAGCTTGGCGGGAGGGATACGAGCAGTACTTC. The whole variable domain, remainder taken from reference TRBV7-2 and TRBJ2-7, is GAGVSQSPSNKVTEKGKDVELRCDPISGHTALYWYRQSLGQGLEFLIYFQGNSAPDKSGLPSDRFSAERTGGSVSTLTIQRTQQEDSAVYLCASSLAWREGYEQYFGPGTRLTVT.